What follows describes a single T cell receptor (beta chain). This sample is drawn from a study of CD8 T cells in Susac syndrome. About the research overall: At the time their blood was drawn, patients with Susac syndrome were either therapy-naive, on corticosteroids (with some of them also receiving intravenous immunoglobulin), or on intravenous immunoglobulin alone.

The CDR3 loop spans 13 amino acids. Germline values: CDR1 DFQATT, CDR2 SNEGSKA (reference sequence). V dropped 6 bases and J dropped 0 bases, with 11 bases sitting between them. RNA, at about 0.45 to 1 ug, was reverse transcribed with random hexamers. Across 54 Vbeta and 13 Jbeta, immunoSEQ multiplex PCR amplified TCR beta CDR3. MiXCR, run by TCRdb on the immunoSEQ multiplex PCR reads, gives a single entry per CDR3 protein. The data show more than 100,000 distinct CDR3 sequences, around 96% seen once. The sequenced target, TCR beta, came from blood CD8+ and CD4+ T cells. TEMRA cells were enriched by FACS, and CD4+ and CD8+ T cells were negatively isolated.

The TCR was taken from a human donor with Susac syndrome. The chain recombines TRBV20-1 with TRBJ1-1; D may be TRBD1 (6 bases). Sequencing input: CD4+ T cells from PBMCs. In DNA form, the CDR3 reads TGCAGTGCCCAGGGGAACATGAACACTGAAGCTTTCTTT. Translation: CSAQGNMNTEAFF.